The 23 T cell receptor beta chains reported below all come from one sample, sequenced in a study of PD-1 blockade in classical Hodgkin lymphoma. Exposure to brentuximab vedotin varied, and each patient had relapsed following autologous stem cell transplantation. Data came from immunoSEQ multiplex PCR; TCRdb stores just in-frame clones and leaves some out. The data contain about 15,000 clones, roughly 66% of them singletons. Sequencing used peripheral blood mononuclear cells (PBMCs), obtained at baseline. These receptors came from a human donor with classical Hodgkin lymphoma.

The chain combines TRBV7-3 with TRBJ2-3, with 7 bases that match TRBD2. The CDR3 totals 15 residues. The germline gives CDR1 SGHTA, CDR2 FQGTGA. Trimming at V came to 1 base and at J to 1 base, leaving 2 bases not matched to a gene. In nucleotides, the CDR3 is TGTGCCAGCAGCTTAATGGCGGGGGGCACAGATACGCAGTATTTT. It encodes CASSLMAGGTDTQYF.

By sample share, this clone is medium-sized. Here the CDR3 DNA reads TGTGCCAGCAGCCGACAGGGCGGAGTTCCTGGGGCCAACGTCCTGACTTTC. Translating gives CASSRQGGVPGANVLTF. The V gene is TRBV21-1, the J gene TRBJ2-6; TRBD1 is the table's D call, not checked against the DNA. TRBV21-1 is termed a pseudogene. The CDR3 covers 17 residues.

The V call is TRBV7-9, the J call TRBJ1-2, with 10 bases matching TRBD1. This CDR3 is 15 amino acids long. V lost 3 bases and J lost 5; bases outside the gene matches: 6. Per the germline V gene, CDR1 is SEHNR and CDR2 is FQNEAQ (reference sequence). For the CDR3, the DNA is TGTGCCAGCAGCTTCGACAGGGGGCAAAAATATGGCTACACCTTC. This codes for CASSFDRGQKYGYTF.

The CDR3 bases are TGTGCCAGCAGCCCGTCCCTTTCCGAGCAGTACTTC. Its protein product is CASSPSLSEQYF. V and J are TRBV6-5 and TRBJ2-7; D is unresolved. Trimming shortened V by 6 bases and J by 6 bases, and 12 bases separated the two germline ends. The CDR3 length is 12 residues. CDR1 MNHEY and CDR2 SVGAGI come from the germline V gene.

This chain joins TRBV30 and TRBJ2-3; 8 nucleotides agree with TRBD2. Trimming removed 2 bases from V and 6 bases from J; junction bases left unmatched: 13. The CDR3 is made up of 16 amino acids. Germline CDR1 reads GTSNPN; CDR2 reads SVGIG (reference sequence). The CDR3 spells CAWSPPGTRILDTQYF. The DNA of the CDR3 is TGTGCCTGGAGTCCCCCCGGGACTAGAATTTTGGATACGCAGTATTTT.

CDR3 in DNA: TGTGCCAGCAGCCCCGGGGCAGGCACGCAGTATTTT. Protein product: CASSPGAGTQYF. The gene calls are TRBV7-9 and TRBJ2-3; the D gene could be TRBD1 or TRBD2 (5 bases each). V gave up 5 bases and J gave up 9 bases, with 12 bases separating them. Germline V gene lookup returns CDR1 SEHNR and CDR2 FQNEAQ (reference sequence). CDR3 length equals 12 residues.

V usage is TRBV5-8 and J usage is TRBJ2-3; maybe TRBD1 (5 bases). The CDR3 sequence is 13 residues long. Germline V gene sequence: CDR1 SGHTS, CDR2 YDEGEE. Trimming took off 5 bases at V and 3 bases at J, with 10 bases between the two ends. The chain's CDR3 is CASRYRQTDTQYF. The CDR3 coding sequence is TGTGCCAGCAGATACAGACAGACAGATACGCAGTATTTT. The whole variable domain, filled in from reference TRBV5-8 and TRBJ2-3, reads EAGVTQSPTHLIKTRGQQATLRCSPISGHTSVYWYQQALGLGLQFLLWYDEGEERNRGNFPPRFSGRQFPNYSSELNVNALELEDSALYLCASRYRQTDTQYFGPGTRLTVL.

The genes are TRBV7-2 and TRBJ2-3; 7 bases align to TRBD1. CDR1 is SGHTA and CDR2 is FQGNSA in the germline V gene. The CDR3 runs 13 residues. J was trimmed by 3 bases and V by 6 bases; bases with no gene match: 3. The CDR3 loop reads CASRTGMTDTQYF. Written as DNA, the CDR3 is TGTGCCAGCAGGACAGGGATGACAGATACGCAGTATTTT.

This clone was recorded once. The rearrangement links TRBV5-4 to TRBJ2-5; TRBD2 matches at 10 bases. Germline CDR1 reads SGHNT; CDR2 reads YYREEE (reference sequence). The CDR3 spans 15 residues. The junction had 9 bases not matched to a gene; V was cut back by 5 bases and J by 5 bases. CDR3 loop: CASSLTSGAQETQYF. The CDR3 nucleotides read TGTGCCAGCAGTCTTACTAGCGGGGCTCAGGAGACCCAGTACTTC.

This clone has a handful of counts. This rearrangement joins TRBV11-2 to TRBJ2-2; 11 nucleotides agree with TRBD2. CDR1 is SGHAT, CDR2 FQNNGV, per germline. The CDR3 spans 14 residues. Germline trimming cut 4 bases from V and 6 bases from J; bases unmatched to any gene: 1. The CDR3 is CASSSTSGAGELFF. The CDR3 region has the DNA TGTGCCAGCAGCTCGACTAGCGGGGCCGGGGAGCTGTTTTTT.

This clone is medium-sized in the sample. The chain is built from TRBV4-2 and TRBJ2-1; TRBD2 aligns across 10 bases. Trimming removed 0 bases from V and 8 bases from J; junction bases left unmatched: 10. Germline V gene lookup returns CDR1 LGHNA and CDR2 YNFKEQ. The CDR3 consists of 17 residues. The CDR3: CASSQDAKLAGLDEQFF. Here the CDR3 DNA reads TGTGCCAGCAGCCAAGATGCGAAACTAGCGGGACTAGATGAGCAGTTCTTC.

The chain carries TRBV27 and TRBJ2-7, with D perhaps matching TRBD1 (6 bases). Germline CDR1 is MNHEY and CDR2 is SMNVEV (reference sequence). This CDR3 is 11 amino acids long. Trimming left V 5 bases short and J 7 bases short, with 9 bases between. For the CDR3, the DNA is TGTGCCAGCAGTCTAGGACAGGAGCAGTACTTC. This gives the protein CASSLGQEQYF.

This clone is categorized as medium-sized (0.01 to 0.1%). The rearrangement joins TRBV7-8 to TRBJ2-1; D unresolved. Germline V lookup: CDR1 SGHVS, CDR2 FQNEAQ. V lost 1 base and J lost 0, with 10 bases in between. This CDR3 is built from 16 residues. CDR3 DNA sequence: TGTGCCAGCAGCTTAGAAGGCTTCAGCTCCTACAATGAGCAGTTCTTC. Translated, it gives CASSLEGFSSYNEQFF.

Only a few counts were recorded for this clone. This chain joins TRBV19 and TRBJ2-7; 10 bases align to TRBD1. Germline V gene data show CDR1 as LNHDA and CDR2 as SQIVND (reference sequence). V shed 8 bases and J 5 bases; nucleotides not matched to a gene: 6. This CDR3 is built from 13 residues. In nucleotides, the CDR3 is TGTGCCAGTTGGGGGACAGGGGCACACGAGCAGTACTTC. This encodes CASWGTGAHEQYF.

The chain uses TRBV28 and TRBJ1-3; TRBD1 might be the D (5 bases). This CDR3 contains 15 residues. V lost 6 bases and J 1 base, leaving 13 bases between the germline ends. Germline CDR1 MDHEN, CDR2 SYDVKM. CDR3: CASSRGHRSGNTIYF. CDR3 nucleotide sequence: TGTGCCAGCAGCCGAGGACACCGATCTGGAAACACCATATATTTT.

By share, this clone ranks as medium-sized (0.01 to 0.1%). In the same sample, other DNA sequences code for this CDR3. This chain connects TRBV4-2 to TRBJ2-1; TRBD2 is a possible D gene (5 bases). This CDR3 spans 15 amino acids. V was pared by 3 bases and J by 2 bases, with 11 bases between. Per germline, CDR1 LGHNA and CDR2 YNFKEQ. DNA of the CDR3: TGTGCCAGCAGCCAGGGCCGGGAACCCTACAATGAGCAGTTCTTC. Translating it yields CASSQGREPYNEQFF.

This clone was observed a handful of times. The rearrangement links TRBV6-1 to TRBJ2-1, with D unclear. This CDR3 comprises 11 residues. Germline V gene lookup returns CDR1 MNHNS and CDR2 SASEGT. Trimming left V 9 bases short and J 4 bases short, with 7 bases between. The DNA of the CDR3 is TGTGCCAGTTCGATATACAATGAGCAGTTCTTC. Translating it yields CASSIYNEQFF.

This clone is medium-sized by share. J is TRBJ1-2 and V is TRBV4-2; D gene ambiguous. Per germline, CDR1 LGHNA and CDR2 YNFKEQ. V was clipped by 6 bases and J by 9 bases, with 11 bases between them. CDR3 length: 11 residues. The CDR3 reads CASRSLDRYTF. For the CDR3, the DNA is TGTGCCAGCAGGTCCTTAGATCGCTACACCTTC.

The chain carries TRBV2 and TRBJ2-7, with 12 nucleotides matching TRBD2. Per the germline V gene, CDR1 is SNHLY and CDR2 is FYNNEI. This CDR3 region has 18 residues. The V segment lost 1 base and the J segment 3 bases; nucleotides outside the gene matches: 10. The CDR3 coding sequence is TGTGCCAGCAGTGAAGAGTCTCTAGCGGGAGGGCCAGACTACGAGCAGTACTTC. Its protein product is CASSEESLAGGPDYEQYF.

This clone has just a few counts. The chain combines TRBV7-8 with TRBJ1-3; no definite D call. The CDR3 consists of 19 residues. V lost 1 base, J lost 0 bases, and 19 bases lay in between. The germline CDR1 and CDR2 sequences are SGHVS and FQNEAQ. In DNA form, the CDR3 reads TGTGCCAGCAGCTTAGACCCCAGGTTTATTCTATCCTCTGGAAACACCATATATTTT. This translates into CASSLDPRFILSSGNTIYF.

The genes are TRBV15 and TRBJ1-5; D is unclear. Germline V gene data show CDR1 as LNHNV and CDR2 as YYDKDF (reference sequence). Between the trimmed V and J ends, which lost 0 bases and 8 bases, there was a span of 8 bases. The CDR3 spans 13 residues. DNA for the CDR3: TGTGCCACCAGCAGAGACCCCGTTGAGCCCCAGCATTTT. This translates into CATSRDPVEPQHF.

The J gene is TRBJ2-5, the V gene TRBV7-9; D gene unclear. The CDR3 contains 11 residues. Germline V lookup: CDR1 SEHNR, CDR2 FQNEAQ (reference sequence). Trimming shortened V by 3 bases and J by 2 bases, and 1 base separated the two germline ends. The CDR3 DNA follows: TGTGCCAGCAGCTTTCAAGAGACCCAGTACTTC. Amino acid sequence: CASSFQETQYF.

This chain connects TRBV29-1 to TRBJ2-7; 8 positions match TRBD1. The CDR3 totals 13 residues. Per the germline V gene, CDR1 is SQVTM and CDR2 is ANQGSEA. With V trimmed by 6 bases and J by 0 bases, 4 bases remained unmatched. The CDR3 nucleotides read TGCAGCGTATGGACAGGGAGCTCCTACGAGCAGTACTTC. As protein: CSVWTGSSYEQYF.